The rows below give T cell receptor beta chains drawn from one sample of a study of T cell repertoires in cytomegalovirus infection. TCRdb reanalysed the reads using MiXCR and keeps one entry per CDR3 protein. The table has approximately 910,000 distinct CDR3 sequences, roughly 31% seen once. Antigen specificity for these receptors is unknown. Sequencing was performed on cultured CD8+ T cells from PBMCs, taken from culture after CMV antigen stimulation. Source of these receptors: a human donor in good health (CMV status not recorded). Some clones in this sample may be carry-over from other donors' samples. Both conserved end residues are part of each CDR3. Each record gives: clone size, D gene, V gene, J gene, CDR3 protein, CDR3 DNA. D genes are given only for firm matches. Expanded clones get a size class; other rows say once, few or many, or leave the size out.

clone_size: few
d_call: .
v_call: TRBV6-5
j_call: TRBJ2-2
cdr3_aa: CASSRLVGDTGELFF
cdr3_nt: TGTGCCAGCAGCCGACTTGTGGGCGACACCGGGGAGCTGTTTTTT

clone_size: .
d_call: .
v_call: TRBV12-3/TRBV12-4
j_call: TRBJ2-1
cdr3_aa: CASSFSTRGNEQFF
cdr3_nt: TGTGCCAGCAGTTTTAGCACTAGAGGTAATGAGCAGTTCTTC

clone_size: many
d_call: .
v_call: TRBV7-2
j_call: TRBJ2-1
cdr3_aa: CASPSRAPYNEQFF
cdr3_nt: TGTGCCAGCCCTAGCAGGGCCCCATACAATGAGCAGTTCTTC

clone_size: few
d_call: TRBD1
v_call: TRBV4-1
j_call: TRBJ2-3
cdr3_aa: CASSHAGQGANTDTQYF
cdr3_nt: TGCGCCAGCAGCCATGCTGGACAGGGAGCGAACACAGATACGCAGTATTTT

clone_size: few
d_call: .
v_call: TRBV4-1
j_call: TRBJ2-1
cdr3_aa: CASSQDRRTDYNEQFF
cdr3_nt: TGCGCCAGCAGCCAAGATCGACGGACTGACTACAATGAGCAGTTCTTC

clone_size: .
d_call: TRBD1
v_call: TRBV7-9
j_call: TRBJ2-5
cdr3_aa: CASSEVDRVETQYF
cdr3_nt: TGTGCCAGCAGCGAAGTTGACAGGGTGGAGACCCAGTACTTC

clone_size: .
d_call: TRBD2
v_call: TRBV7-8
j_call: TRBJ2-1
cdr3_aa: CASSLLRLAGGDGGEQFF
cdr3_nt: TGTGCCAGCAGCTTACTCCGACTAGCGGGGGGGGACGGCGGTGAGCAGTTCTTC

clone_size: .
d_call: .
v_call: TRBV12-3/TRBV12-4
j_call: TRBJ2-3
cdr3_aa: CASSSLERPDDTQYF
cdr3_nt: TGTGCCAGCAGTTCCCTGGAGCGGCCTGATGATACGCAGTATTTT

clone_size: .
d_call: .
v_call: TRBV28
j_call: TRBJ2-3
cdr3_aa: CASSSGVSSTDTQYF
cdr3_nt: TGTGCCAGCAGTTCAGGGGTGTCTAGCACAGATACGCAGTATTTT

clone_size: few
d_call: .
v_call: TRBV28
j_call: TRBJ2-2
cdr3_aa: CATSPGLTGELFF
cdr3_nt: TGTGCCACCTCACCGGGTCTCACCGGGGAGCTGTTTTTT

clone_size: once
d_call: TRBD2
v_call: TRBV6-1
j_call: TRBJ2-7
cdr3_aa: CASSYNSGAYEQYF
cdr3_nt: TGTGCCAGCAGTTACAATAGCGGGGCCTACGAGCAGTACTTC

clone_size: many
d_call: TRBD2
v_call: TRBV27
j_call: TRBJ2-7
cdr3_aa: CASSFQLAGSYEQYF
cdr3_nt: TGTGCCAGCAGTTTCCAACTAGCGGGATCCTACGAGCAGTACTTC

clone_size: .
d_call: .
v_call: TRBV7-6
j_call: TRBJ1-6
cdr3_aa: CASSQKGGAGDSPLHF
cdr3_nt: TGTGCCAGCAGCCAGAAGGGAGGGGCGGGGGATTCACCCCTCCACTTT

clone_size: .
d_call: .
v_call: TRBV27
j_call: TRBJ2-3
cdr3_aa: CASGALLAPSTDTQYF
cdr3_nt: TGTGCCAGCGGCGCATTACTAGCCCCTAGCACAGATACGCAGTATTTT

clone_size: few
d_call: TRBD1
v_call: TRBV6-2/TRBV6-3
j_call: TRBJ2-3
cdr3_aa: CASSRGTGGRTDTQYF
cdr3_nt: TGTGCCAGCAGCCGCGGGACAGGGGGCAGGACAGATACGCAGTATTTT

clone_size: many
d_call: .
v_call: TRBV12-3/TRBV12-4
j_call: TRBJ1-1
cdr3_aa: CATGIVNTEAFF
cdr3_nt: TGTGCCACGGGAATTGTGAACACTGAAGCTTTCTTT

clone_size: .
d_call: TRBD1
v_call: TRBV12-5
j_call: TRBJ2-2
cdr3_aa: CASGLTWTGDNTGELFF
cdr3_nt: TGTGCTAGTGGTTTGACCTGGACAGGGGATAACACCGGGGAGCTGTTTTTT

clone_size: once
d_call: .
v_call: TRBV9
j_call: TRBJ1-2
cdr3_aa: CASSAIGTEVRIRGYTF
cdr3_nt: TGTGCCAGCAGCGCGATCGGGACGGAGGTCCGGATCCGTGGCTACACCTTC

clone_size: .
d_call: .
v_call: TRBV7-9
j_call: TRBJ1-1
cdr3_aa: CASSFTHRVQRMNTEAFF
cdr3_nt: TGTGCCAGCAGCTTTACACACAGGGTTCAGAGGATGAACACTGAAGCTTTCTTT

clone_size: few
d_call: TRBD1
v_call: TRBV19
j_call: TRBJ2-1
cdr3_aa: CASSMVTGGWNEQFF
cdr3_nt: TGTGCCAGTAGTATGGTGACAGGGGGCTGGAATGAGCAGTTCTTC

clone_size: few
d_call: .
v_call: TRBV7-9
j_call: TRBJ2-3
cdr3_aa: CASSKTVTDTQYF
cdr3_nt: TGTGCCAGCAGCAAGACAGTCACAGATACGCAGTATTTT

clone_size: .
d_call: .
v_call: TRBV4-3
j_call: TRBJ1-2
cdr3_aa: CASSQDGGSAANYGYTF
cdr3_nt: TGCGCCAGCAGCCAAGATGGGGGCTCCGCCGCTAACTATGGCTACACCTTC

clone_size: many
d_call: .
v_call: TRBV7-8
j_call: TRBJ1-2
cdr3_aa: CASSLARNYGYTF
cdr3_nt: TGTGCCAGCAGCTTAGCCCGGAACTATGGCTACACCTTC

clone_size: .
d_call: TRBD1
v_call: TRBV19
j_call: TRBJ1-6
cdr3_aa: CATRGQGNSPLHF
cdr3_nt: TGTGCCACTAGGGGACAGGGGAATTCACCCCTCCACTTT

clone_size: .
d_call: .
v_call: TRBV11-2
j_call: TRBJ2-4
cdr3_aa: CASSLGPGIAKNIQYF
cdr3_nt: TGTGCCAGCAGCTTAGGTCCCGGGATCGCCAAAAACATTCAGTACTTC

clone_size: .
d_call: .
v_call: TRBV12-3/TRBV12-4
j_call: TRBJ1-4
cdr3_aa: CASSSGQGGSEKLFF
cdr3_nt: TGTGCCAGCAGTTCTGGCCAGGGAGGTAGTGAAAAACTGTTTTTT

clone_size: many
d_call: .
v_call: TRBV7-2
j_call: TRBJ2-6
cdr3_aa: CASSLEFSGANVLTF
cdr3_nt: TGTGCCAGCAGCTTAGAGTTCTCTGGGGCCAACGTCCTGACTTTC

clone_size: many
d_call: .
v_call: TRBV7-2
j_call: TRBJ1-5
cdr3_aa: CASSLGLISNQPQHF
cdr3_nt: TGTGCCAGCAGCTTAGGACTAATCAGCAATCAGCCCCAGCATTTT

clone_size: few
d_call: TRBD1
v_call: TRBV29-1
j_call: TRBJ1-2
cdr3_aa: CSVERDSNYGYTF
cdr3_nt: TGCAGCGTTGAAAGGGACAGTAACTATGGCTACACCTTC

clone_size: .
d_call: .
v_call: TRBV7-9
j_call: TRBJ1-2
cdr3_aa: CAIQTGSNGYTF
cdr3_nt: TGTGCCATCCAGACAGGTTCGAATGGCTACACCTTC

clone_size: .
d_call: TRBD1
v_call: TRBV5-1
j_call: TRBJ2-1
cdr3_aa: CASSSLGPRDRDLGQFF
cdr3_nt: TGCGCCAGCAGCTCCCTTGGTCCCCGGGACAGGGACCTTGGGCAGTTCTTC

clone_size: many
d_call: TRBD1
v_call: TRBV7-9
j_call: TRBJ1-1
cdr3_aa: CASSSQGRTEAFF
cdr3_nt: TGTGCCAGCAGCTCACAGGGGCGCACTGAAGCTTTCTTT

clone_size: many
d_call: .
v_call: TRBV7-8
j_call: TRBJ2-2
cdr3_aa: CASSRGSRELFF
cdr3_nt: TGTGCCAGCAGCCGGGGGTCACGTGAGCTGTTTTTT